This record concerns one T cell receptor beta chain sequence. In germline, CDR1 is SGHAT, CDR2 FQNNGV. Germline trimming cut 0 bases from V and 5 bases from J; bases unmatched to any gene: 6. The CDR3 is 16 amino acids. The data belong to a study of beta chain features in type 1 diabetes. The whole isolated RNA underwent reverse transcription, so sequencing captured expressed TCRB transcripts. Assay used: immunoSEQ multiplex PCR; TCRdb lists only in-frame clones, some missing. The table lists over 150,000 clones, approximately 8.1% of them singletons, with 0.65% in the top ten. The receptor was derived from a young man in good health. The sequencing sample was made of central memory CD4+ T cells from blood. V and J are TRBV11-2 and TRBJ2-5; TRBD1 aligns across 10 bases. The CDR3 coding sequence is TGTGCCAGCAGCTTAGAGCCGGGACAGGGGTGGGAGACCCAGTACTTC. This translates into CASSLEPGQGWETQYF.